Each of the 29 T cell receptor beta chains below was sequenced from the same sample in a study of Tregs in tolerant kidney transplant recipients. The assay was immunoSEQ multiplex PCR, and TCRdb's table has in-frame clones only and misses some. The data hold around 78,000 clones, with 75% to 95% observed a single time. The sample here was Tregs from blood, taken before the transplant. These receptors all stem from a human donor who received a combined kidney and bone marrow transplant.

V and J are TRBV11-2 and TRBJ2-5; D remains unclear. V was trimmed by 5 bases and J by 5 bases, leaving 12 bases between them. CDR1 SGHAT and CDR2 FQNNGV come from the germline V gene. This CDR3 is built from 13 residues. CDR3 sequence (DNA): TGTGCCAGCAGCATGATGGCCCAGGAGACCCAGTACTTC. The encoded protein is CASSMMAQETQYF.

The chain carries TRBV13 and TRBJ2-7; 7 bases line up with TRBD1. The germline V gene has CDR1 PRHDT and CDR2 FYEKMQ (reference sequence). The CDR3 is made up of 15 amino acids. V shed 5 bases, J shed 4 bases, and the junction held 11 bases outside the gene matches. This CDR3 reads CASSLGQGVGYEQYF. The DNA of the CDR3 is TGTGCCAGCAGCCTTGGTCAGGGGGTTGGTTACGAGCAGTACTTC.

The gene calls are TRBV28 and TRBJ2-5; 8 nucleotides agree with TRBD2. The J call may not be correct, given that the DNA end is closer to TRBJ2-7. This CDR3 has 14 residues. CDR1 is MDHEN and CDR2 is SYDVKM in the germline V gene. CDR3 amino acids: CASIGTRGLHEQYF. The CDR3 nucleotides are TGTGCCAGCATAGGGACTAGAGGCCTCCACGAGCAGTACTTC.

The V call is TRBV4-3, the J call TRBJ2-1; unclear D gene. Deletions cut 6 bases from V and 8 bases from J, with 20 bases between. The CDR3 has 15 amino acids. Germline V CDR1 and CDR2: LGHNA, YSLEER. CDR3 protein: CASRPLPGRADEQFF. The CDR3 bases are TGCGCCAGCAGACCCCTCCCGGGTAGGGCGGATGAGCAGTTCTTC.

This rearrangement joins TRBV7-2 to TRBJ2-7; 12 nucleotides line up with TRBD2. The junction had 2 bases not matched to a gene; V was cut back by 3 bases and J by 5 bases. The CDR3 extends over 14 amino acids. CDR1 and CDR2 from the germline V gene are SGHTA and FQGNSA. The CDR3 loop is CASSLTSGRHEQYF. The DNA of the CDR3 is TGTGCCAGCAGCTTGACTAGCGGGAGACACGAGCAGTACTTC.

The V gene is TRBV7-2, the J gene TRBJ1-1; possible D gene TRBD1, 6 bases. V lost 3 bases to trimming and J lost 0 bases, with 8 bases between them. This CDR3 spans 14 amino acids. The V gene's germline CDR1 is SGHTA and CDR2 FQGNSA. The CDR3 sequence is CASSFQGMNTEAFF. DNA of the CDR3: TGTGCCAGCAGCTTCCAGGGGATGAACACTGAAGCTTTCTTT.

J is TRBJ2-2 and V is TRBV2; D possibly corresponds to TRBD2 (6 bases). The germline V gene encodes CDR1 SNHLY and CDR2 FYNNEI. V dropped 6 bases and J dropped 1 base, with 18 bases sitting between them. The CDR3 has 17 amino acids. The CDR3 loop is CASRLRGAGMNTGELFF. As DNA, the CDR3 is TGTGCCAGCAGACTTCGCGGGGCAGGGATGAACACCGGGGAGCTGTTTTTT.

On this clone itself: At one end the junction does not follow the germline gene, possibly because of a read error. The chain links TRBV7-7 to TRBJ2-1, with 9 bases lining up with TRBD2. The germline V gene encodes CDR1 SSHAT and CDR2 FNYEAQ (reference sequence). This CDR3 has 13 amino acids. The CDR3 DNA reads TGTGCTAGCAGCTCGGGACTAGCCAATGAGCAGTTCTTC. It codes for CASSSGLANEQFF.

The chain has TRBV28 and TRBJ2-5, with D hard to call. The ends were cut back, 3 bases at V and 1 base at J, with 12 bases in the middle. The germline V gene encodes CDR1 MDHEN and CDR2 SYDVKM. The CDR3 length is 15 residues. The CDR3 spells CASSFSQAPQETQYF. The CDR3 DNA sequence: TGTGCCAGCAGTTTTAGCCAGGCCCCCCAAGAGACCCAGTACTTC.

The chain carries TRBV2 and TRBJ2-5; TRBD1 aligns across 7 bases. The CDR3 totals 14 residues. Germline CDR1 SNHLY, CDR2 FYNNEI. J gave up 4 bases and V 6 bases, and 8 bases lay outside the gene matches. The CDR3 is CASRFDRVPETQYF. The CDR3 coding sequence is TGTGCCAGCAGATTCGACAGGGTCCCAGAGACCCAGTACTTC.

The chain carries TRBV5-8 and TRBJ2-7, with TRBD2 as a possible D gene (5 bases). The germline V gene has CDR1 SGHTS and CDR2 YDEGEE. There are 16 residues in the CDR3. Trimming removed 5 bases from V and 2 bases from J, with 20 bases in between. The CDR3 protein is CASRPERGSFAYEQYF. DNA of the CDR3: TGTGCCAGCAGACCCGAGCGAGGGAGCTTCGCCTACGAGCAGTACTTC.

The V and J genes are TRBV21-1 and TRBJ2-7; the table assigns TRBD2, which was not confirmed against the DNA. TRBV21-1 is given as a pseudogene. The CDR3 consists of 13 residues. The CDR3 DNA sequence: TGTGCCAGCACCCATAAGAGCTCCTACGAGCAGTACTTC. As protein: CASTHKSSYEQYF.

The chain has TRBV7-2 and TRBJ1-5, with 7 bases fitting TRBD1. This CDR3 region has 14 residues. V shed 3 bases and J 3 bases; nucleotides not matched to a gene: 2. Germline V lookup: CDR1 SGHTA, CDR2 FQGNSA. CDR3 DNA sequence: TGTGCCAGCAGCTTGGACAGGTTCAATCAGCCCCAGCATTTT. Protein product: CASSLDRFNQPQHF.

The V gene is TRBV6-6, the J gene TRBJ2-2, with 8 bases identical to TRBD1. The junction had 9 bases not matched to a gene; V was cut back by 4 bases and J by 5 bases. CDR1 is MNHNY, CDR2 SVGAGI, per germline (reference sequence). This CDR3 is 16 amino acids long. The CDR3 nucleotides are TGTGCCAGCAGTTCTTCAGGGGGCGGTGGGACCGGGGAGCTGTTTTTT. Translating it yields CASSSSGGGGTGELFF.

This sequence joins TRBV9 and TRBJ1-5; 8 bases fit TRBD1. This CDR3 has 14 residues. Trimming cost V 3 bases and J 4 bases; bases outside gene matches: 3. CDR1 is SGDLS and CDR2 is YYNGEE in the germline V gene. In nucleotides, the CDR3 is TGTGCCAGCAGCGCGGGACAGGTTAATCAGCCCCAGCATTTT. It specifies CASSAGQVNQPQHF.

The V and J genes are TRBV9 and TRBJ2-1; 12 bases fit TRBD1. J lost 14 bases, V lost 1 base, and 7 bases had no gene match. Germline V gene data show CDR1 as SGDLS and CDR2 as YYNGEE. This CDR3 is 14 amino acids long. This chain's CDR3 is CASSVIGTGGEKFF. In DNA form, the CDR3 reads TGTGCCAGCAGCGTAATAGGGACAGGGGGCGAGAAGTTCTTC.

The chain uses TRBV6-1 and TRBJ1-5; D is ambiguous. The CDR3 totals 13 residues. The germline V gene encodes CDR1 MNHNS and CDR2 SASEGT. V was shortened by 4 bases and J by 3 bases, with 7 bases between the two germline ends. The CDR3 DNA sequence: TGTGCCAGCAGTGCCAGGCTCAATCAGCCCCAGCATTTT. Encoded protein: CASSARLNQPQHF.

The J gene is TRBJ2-1, the V gene TRBV6-5; D is unclear. The ends were cut back, 6 bases at V and 12 bases at J, with 15 bases in the middle. In germline, CDR1 is MNHEY, CDR2 SVGAGI. The CDR3 is 12 residues long. The CDR3 spells CASRSYLLRQFF. In DNA form, the CDR3 reads TGTGCCAGCAGGTCTTACTTGCTTCGGCAGTTCTTC.

CDR3 protein: CASSKRPERSNQPQHF. The CDR3 bases are TGTGCCAGCAGCAAAAGGCCTGAGAGGAGCAATCAGCCCCAGCATTTT. The rearrangement uses TRBV21-1 and TRBJ1-5. TRBV21-1 is a pseudogene. CDR3 length equals 16 residues.

The chain carries TRBV11-2 and TRBJ1-1; D ambiguous. The ends were cut back, 1 base at V and 4 bases at J, with 7 bases in the middle. The CDR3 covers 13 residues. CDR1 is SGHAT and CDR2 is FQNNGV in the germline V gene. The CDR3 nucleotides read TGTGCCAGCAGCTTAGTTGAGAGCACTGAAGCTTTCTTT. This gives the protein CASSLVESTEAFF.

The rearrangement links TRBV7-2 to TRBJ2-2, with no clear D. Germline V lookup: CDR1 SGHTA, CDR2 FQGNSA. The CDR3 extends over 13 amino acids. Trimming took off 5 bases at V and 0 bases at J, with 4 bases between the two ends. CDR3 sequence (DNA): TGTGCCAGCAGCCCGGCGAACACCGGGGAGCTGTTTTTT. Translation gives CASSPANTGELFF.

This clone has a single count. At one end, the junction sequence differs from germline, possibly due to a read error. The same CDR3 also results from other DNA sequences found in this sample. This chain joins TRBV18 and TRBJ2-7; 7 nucleotides line up with TRBD1. There are 15 residues in the CDR3. CDR1 and CDR2 (germline): KGHSH, LQKENI. CDR3 sequence reads: CASSPRQGSAYEQYF. The CDR3 DNA reads TGCGCCAGCTCACCTAGACAGGGATCGGCCTACGAGCAGTACTTC.

This chain uses TRBV5-1 with TRBJ1-2; D possibly corresponds to TRBD1 (5 bases). The CDR3 loop spans 14 amino acids. Trimming pared 0 bases from V and 4 bases from J, leaving 10 bases between. The V gene's germline CDR1 is SGHRS and CDR2 YFSETQ. The CDR3 region is CASSLGDGLYGYTF. CDR3 nucleotides: TGCGCCAGCAGCTTGGGGGACGGACTCTATGGCTACACCTTC.

The V call is TRBV6-6, the J call TRBJ2-7; D gene uncertain. The CDR3 loop spans 12 amino acids. Germline lookup yields CDR1 MNHNY and CDR2 SVGAGI (reference sequence). Trimming stripped 0 bases from V and 1 base from J, with 1 base between. CDR3 nucleotides: TGTGCCAGCAGTTACTCGTCCTACGAGCAGTACTTC. Translation: CASSYSSYEQYF.

The gene calls are TRBV28 and TRBJ2-7, with 11 bases matching TRBD2. CDR3 length: 16 residues. Germline lookup yields CDR1 MDHEN and CDR2 SYDVKM. Trimming cost V 2 bases and J 2 bases; bases outside gene matches: 5. The CDR3 is CASSLGGTSGTYEQYF. CDR3 DNA: TGTGCCAGCAGTTTAGGAGGGACTAGCGGAACCTACGAGCAGTACTTC.

This clone was seen once. This chain uses TRBV5-1 with TRBJ2-3, with unresolved D. Germline V gene data show CDR1 as SGHRS and CDR2 as YFSETQ. The CDR3 runs to 12 residues. V dropped 3 bases and J dropped 4 bases, with 6 bases sitting between them. As DNA, the CDR3 is TGCGCCAGCAGCTCGAGTGCAGATACGCAGTATTTT. Amino acid sequence: CASSSSADTQYF.

The V and J genes are TRBV9 and TRBJ1-1; tentative D call: TRBD1 (5 bases). The CDR3 has 13 amino acids. Trimming took 4 bases from V and 10 from J, leaving 17 bases between them. CDR1 and CDR2 from the germline V gene are SGDLS and YYNGEE. This chain's CDR3 is CASSTRDRGVAFF. The CDR3 nucleotides read TGTGCCAGCAGCACCCGGGACCGGGGGGTAGCTTTCTTT.

The rearrangement uses TRBV28 and TRBJ1-1; D is unclear. The V end lost 7 bases, the J end lost 0 bases, and 12 bases lay between the germline ends. The CDR3 loop spans 14 amino acids. Germline V gives CDR1 MDHEN, CDR2 SYDVKM. CDR3 in amino acids: CASIGTSMNTEAFF. In DNA form, the CDR3 reads TGTGCCAGCATAGGTACCTCAATGAACACTGAAGCTTTCTTT.

The chain employs TRBV5-1 and TRBJ2-3, with D perhaps matching TRBD1 (5 bases). This CDR3 is built from 16 residues. V gave up 0 bases and J gave up 0 bases, with 11 bases separating them. Looked up from germline, CDR1 is SGHRS and CDR2 is YFSETQ. CDR3 coding DNA: TGCGCCAGCAGCTTGGACGGACACGCTAGCACAGATACGCAGTATTTT. It encodes CASSLDGHASTDTQYF.